Described below is a single T cell receptor beta chain sequence and its context. How the authors handled the data: It was from reference gene primer amplification that nucleated cell counts were estimated. Produced via immunoSEQ multiplex PCR; TCRdb's table is partial and in-frame only. V and J calls and clone size are as listed in that table; D and trimming were resolved from the DNA. Altogether under 200,000 clones are present, around 86% being singletons, with the ten largest covering roughly 8.6%. This CDR3 region has 12 residues. From germline, CDR1 is SNHLY and CDR2 FYNNEI. With 6 bases removed from V and 5 bases from J, the gap between germline ends came to 10 bases. These data belong to a study of blood T cell repertoires in COVID-19. Turning to the study itself: COVID-19 samples, acute and convalescent, were from the United States, Italy and Spain. The analysed material was cDNA or gDNA that came from T cells, B-cell-depleted T cells, or PBMCs.

The TCR sequence derives from a man in his fifties or sixties with acute or convalescent COVID-19. Input material: peripheral blood. The chain employs TRBV2 and TRBJ1-1; D is uncertain. This chain's CDR3 is CASSEILTEAFF. CDR3 sequence (DNA): TGTGCCAGCAGCGAGATTTTGACTGAAGCTTTCTTT. Full variable domain (outside the CDR3, taken from reference TRBV2 and TRBJ1-1): EPEVTQTPSHQVTQMGQEVILRCVPISNHLYFYWYRQILGQKVEFLVSFYNNEISEKSEIFDDQFSVERPDGSNFTLKIRSTKLEDSAMYFCASSEILTEAFFGQGTRLTVV.